This T cell receptor beta chain was profiled in a study of OX40 agonist ivuxolimab in advanced cancers. Study at large: Patients in dose escalation had liver, melanoma, kidney or head and neck cancers.

Germline V gene lookup returns CDR1 MGHRA and CDR2 YSYEKL. J gave up 1 base and V 4 bases, and 5 bases lay outside the gene matches. The CDR3 consists of 16 residues. Data came from immunoSEQ multiplex PCR; TCRdb stores just in-frame clones and leaves some out. The sample records over 15,000 clones, 77% being singletons. The clonotype comes from an adult with an advanced solid tumor such as melanoma, head and neck, liver or kidney cancer. The rearrangement uses TRBV4-1 and TRBJ2-1, with 9 bases that match TRBD2. The source material was CD4+ or CD8+ T cells sorted from blood, sampled in a trial of the OX40 agonist ivuxolimab. The CDR3 is CASSRNSGGSYNEQFF. In DNA form, the CDR3 reads TGCGCCAGCAGCCGAAATAGCGGGGGTTCCTACAATGAGCAGTTCTTC.